This TCR beta chain was identified during a study of T cells in Graves' hyperthyroidism and ophthalmopathy. TCR beta CDR3 regions were amplified from RNA. HTBI primers were the set used in a first-round RT-PCR of the TCR CDR3. MiXCR, applied by TCRdb to the multiplex PCR reads, yields one record per CDR3 protein. Here the sample spans some 600,000 distinct CDR3 sequences, about 14% being singletons. Newly diagnosed hyperthyroidism patients aged 18 to 65 years had disease lasting under 2 months. Reasons for excluding patients were uncontrolled infection, other autoimmune disease, pregnancy or lactation. Diagnoses were established using clinical symptoms, serum thyroxine and TRAb, thyroid ultrasound and orbital computed tomography. Germline loops: CDR1 MNHNS, CDR2 SASEGT. With 6 bases clipped from V and 6 bases from J, the junction kept 12 bases outside the gene matches. This CDR3 contains 17 residues.

The TCR was taken from a woman aged 25 to 39 with Graves' hyperthyroidism that later progressed to Graves' ophthalmopathy. Source material: blood. The chain uses TRBV6-1 and TRBJ1-5; 12 nucleotides line up with TRBD1. CDR3 in amino acids: CASRGSGTGGLGQPQHF. CDR3 coding DNA: TGTGCCAGCAGGGGTTCCGGGACAGGGGGCCTGGGTCAGCCCCAGCATTTT.